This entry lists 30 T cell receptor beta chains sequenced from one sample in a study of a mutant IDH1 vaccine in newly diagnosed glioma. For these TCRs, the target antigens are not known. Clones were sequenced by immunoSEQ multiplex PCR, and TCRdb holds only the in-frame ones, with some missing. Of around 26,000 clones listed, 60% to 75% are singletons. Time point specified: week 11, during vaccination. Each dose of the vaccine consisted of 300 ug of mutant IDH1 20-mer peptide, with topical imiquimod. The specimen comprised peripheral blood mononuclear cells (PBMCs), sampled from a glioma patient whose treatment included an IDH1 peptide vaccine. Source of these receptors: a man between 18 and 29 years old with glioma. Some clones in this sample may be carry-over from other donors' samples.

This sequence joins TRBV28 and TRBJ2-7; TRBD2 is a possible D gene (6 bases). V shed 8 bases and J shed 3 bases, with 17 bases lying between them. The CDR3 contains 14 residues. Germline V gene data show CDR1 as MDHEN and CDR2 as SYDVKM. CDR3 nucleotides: TGTGCCAGCGGCGCGGGGCGTGGTAACTACGAGCAGTACTTC. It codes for CASGAGRGNYEQYF.

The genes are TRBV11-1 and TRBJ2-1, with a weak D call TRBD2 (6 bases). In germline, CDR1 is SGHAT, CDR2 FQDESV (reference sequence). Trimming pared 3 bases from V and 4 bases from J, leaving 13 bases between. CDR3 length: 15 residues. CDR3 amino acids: CASSFIAERYNEQFF. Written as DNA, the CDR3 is TGTGCCAGCAGCTTTATAGCGGAGCGATACAATGAGCAGTTCTTC.

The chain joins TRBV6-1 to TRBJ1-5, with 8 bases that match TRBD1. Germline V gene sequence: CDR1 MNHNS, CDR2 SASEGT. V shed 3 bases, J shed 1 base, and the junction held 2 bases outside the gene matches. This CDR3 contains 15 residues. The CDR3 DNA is TGTGCCAGCAGTGAGTGGACAGGGAGCAATCAGCCCCAGCATTTT. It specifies CASSEWTGSNQPQHF.

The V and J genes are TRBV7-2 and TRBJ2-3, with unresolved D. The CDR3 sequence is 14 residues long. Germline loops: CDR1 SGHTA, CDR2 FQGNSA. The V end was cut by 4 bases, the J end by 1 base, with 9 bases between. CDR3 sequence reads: CASSSSTGTDTQYF. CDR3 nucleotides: TGTGCCAGCAGCTCCAGTACAGGCACAGATACGCAGTATTTT.

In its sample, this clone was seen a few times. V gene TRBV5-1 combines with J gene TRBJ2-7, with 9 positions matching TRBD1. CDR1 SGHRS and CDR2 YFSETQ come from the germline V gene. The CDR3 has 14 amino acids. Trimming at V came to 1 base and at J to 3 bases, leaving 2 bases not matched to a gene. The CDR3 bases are TGCGCCAGCAGCTTGCCGGGACAGGGCTACGAGCAGTACTTC. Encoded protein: CASSLPGQGYEQYF.

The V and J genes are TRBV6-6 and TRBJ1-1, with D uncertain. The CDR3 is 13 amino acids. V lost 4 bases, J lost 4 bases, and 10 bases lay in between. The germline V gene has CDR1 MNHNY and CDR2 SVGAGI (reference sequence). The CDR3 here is CASSSFLATEAFF. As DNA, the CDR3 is TGTGCCAGCAGTTCCTTTTTAGCCACTGAAGCTTTCTTT.

The CDR3: CASRDRGPLVAFF. The CDR3 nucleotides are TGTGCCAGTCGGGACAGGGGACCGCTTGTAGCTTTCTTT. The chain recombines TRBV19 with TRBJ1-1; 10 bases align to TRBD1. Germline CDR1 reads LNHDA; CDR2 reads SQIVND (reference sequence). Trimming removed 8 bases from V and 10 bases from J; junction bases left unmatched: 10. This CDR3 is built from 13 residues. The variable domain in full, with the rest retrieved from reference TRBV19 and TRBJ1-1, is DGGITQSPKYLFRKEGQNVTLSCEQNLNHDAMYWYRQDPGQGLRLIYYSQIVNDFQKGDIAEGYSVSREKKESFPLTVTSAQKNPTAFYLCASRDRGPLVAFFGQGTRLTVV.

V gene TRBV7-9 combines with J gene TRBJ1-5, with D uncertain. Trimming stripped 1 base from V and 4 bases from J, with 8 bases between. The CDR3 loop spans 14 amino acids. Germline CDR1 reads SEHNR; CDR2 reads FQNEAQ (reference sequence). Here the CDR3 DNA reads TGTGCCAGCAGCTTAGACCCGCAAAATCAGCCCCAGCATTTT. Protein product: CASSLDPQNQPQHF.

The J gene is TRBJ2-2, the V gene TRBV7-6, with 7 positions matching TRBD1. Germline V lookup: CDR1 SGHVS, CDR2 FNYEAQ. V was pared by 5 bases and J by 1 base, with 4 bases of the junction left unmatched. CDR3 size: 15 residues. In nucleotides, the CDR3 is TGTGCCAGCAGCCTGGACAGGCTGAACACCGGGGAGCTGTTTTTT. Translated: CASSLDRLNTGELFF.

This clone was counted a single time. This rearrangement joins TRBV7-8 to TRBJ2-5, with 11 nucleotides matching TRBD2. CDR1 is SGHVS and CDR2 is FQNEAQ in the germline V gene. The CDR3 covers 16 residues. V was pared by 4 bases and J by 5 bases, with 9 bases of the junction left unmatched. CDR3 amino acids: CASSWIAGGPGETQYF. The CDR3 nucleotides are TGTGCCAGCAGCTGGATAGCGGGAGGGCCAGGGGAGACCCAGTACTTC.

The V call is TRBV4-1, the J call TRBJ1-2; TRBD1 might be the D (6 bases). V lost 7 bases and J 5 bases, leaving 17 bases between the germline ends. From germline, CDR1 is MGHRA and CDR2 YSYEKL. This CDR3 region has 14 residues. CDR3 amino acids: CASTLDSRMYGYTF. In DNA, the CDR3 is TGCGCCAGCACCTTGGACAGCAGAATGTATGGCTACACCTTC.

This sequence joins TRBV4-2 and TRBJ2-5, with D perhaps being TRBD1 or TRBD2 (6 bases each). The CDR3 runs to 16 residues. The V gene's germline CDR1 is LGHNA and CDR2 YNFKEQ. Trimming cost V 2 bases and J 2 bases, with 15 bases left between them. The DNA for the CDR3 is TGTGCCAGCAGCCAAAGAGGAGGGGGGACTCAAGAGACCCAGTACTTC. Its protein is CASSQRGGGTQETQYF.

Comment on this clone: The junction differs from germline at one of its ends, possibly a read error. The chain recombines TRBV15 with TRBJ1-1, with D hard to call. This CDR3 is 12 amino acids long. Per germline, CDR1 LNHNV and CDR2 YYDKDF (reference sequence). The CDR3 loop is CATSRDNSEAFF. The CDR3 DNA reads TGTGCCACCAGCAGAGATAACAGTGAAGCTTTCTTT.

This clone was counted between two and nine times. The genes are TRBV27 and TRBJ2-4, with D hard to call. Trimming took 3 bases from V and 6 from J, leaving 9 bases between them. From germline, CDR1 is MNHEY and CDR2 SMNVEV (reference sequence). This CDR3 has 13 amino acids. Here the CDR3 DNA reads TGTGCCAGCAGTTTGGGTTGGGGAAACATTCAGTACTTC. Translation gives CASSLGWGNIQYF.

The CDR3 loop is CSVRTGIRTDTQYF. CDR3 nucleotides: TGCAGCGTTAGGACCGGGATTCGAACAGATACGCAGTATTTT. The chain carries TRBV29-1 and TRBJ2-3, with D possibly matching TRBD2 (5 bases). There are 14 residues in the CDR3. The V end lost 5 bases, the J end lost 3 bases, and 15 bases lay between the germline ends. Germline V CDR1 and CDR2: SQVTM, ANQGSEA.

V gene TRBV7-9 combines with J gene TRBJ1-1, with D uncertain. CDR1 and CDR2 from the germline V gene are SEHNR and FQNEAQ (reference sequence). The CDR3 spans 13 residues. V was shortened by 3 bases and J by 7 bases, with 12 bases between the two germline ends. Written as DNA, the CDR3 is TGTGCCAGCAGCTTTGACCCTGGGGTTGAAGCTTTCTTT. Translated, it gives CASSFDPGVEAFF.

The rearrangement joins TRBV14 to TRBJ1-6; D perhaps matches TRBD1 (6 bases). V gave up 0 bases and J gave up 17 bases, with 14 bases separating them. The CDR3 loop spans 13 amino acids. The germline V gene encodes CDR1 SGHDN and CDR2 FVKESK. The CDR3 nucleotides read TGTGCCAGCAGCCAAGAGCACAGGGACCGTATCCACTTT. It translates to CASSQEHRDRIHF.

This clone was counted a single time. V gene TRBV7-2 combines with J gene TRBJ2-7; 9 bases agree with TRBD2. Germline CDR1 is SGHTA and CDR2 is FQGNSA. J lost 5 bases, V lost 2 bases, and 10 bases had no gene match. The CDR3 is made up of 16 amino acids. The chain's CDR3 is CASSLRRRGGLNEQYF. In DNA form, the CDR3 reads TGTGCCAGCAGCTTACGAAGGCGGGGGGGCCTAAACGAGCAGTACTTC.

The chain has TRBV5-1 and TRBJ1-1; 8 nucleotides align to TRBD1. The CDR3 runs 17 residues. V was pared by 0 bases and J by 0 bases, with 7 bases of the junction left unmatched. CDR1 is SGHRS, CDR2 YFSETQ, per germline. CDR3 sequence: CASSLARQGAVNTEAFF. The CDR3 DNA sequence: TGCGCCAGCAGCTTGGCTAGGCAGGGGGCGGTGAACACTGAAGCTTTCTTT.

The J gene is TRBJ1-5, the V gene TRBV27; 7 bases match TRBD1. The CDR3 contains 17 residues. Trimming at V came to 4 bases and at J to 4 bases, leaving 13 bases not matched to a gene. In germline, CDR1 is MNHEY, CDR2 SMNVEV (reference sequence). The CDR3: CASSSYGGQRTNQPQHF. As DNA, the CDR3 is TGTGCCAGCAGTTCCTATGGGGGACAGCGAACGAATCAGCCCCAGCATTTT.

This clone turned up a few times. CDR3 loop: CASSQELDPFYGYTF. Here the CDR3 DNA reads TGCGCCAGCAGCCAGGAGTTGGACCCATTCTATGGCTACACCTTC. The rearrangement joins TRBV4-3 to TRBJ1-2; unclear D gene. Between the trimmed V and J ends, which lost 3 bases and 4 bases, there was a span of 15 bases. CDR3 length equals 15 residues. The germline V gene has CDR1 LGHNA and CDR2 YSLEER.

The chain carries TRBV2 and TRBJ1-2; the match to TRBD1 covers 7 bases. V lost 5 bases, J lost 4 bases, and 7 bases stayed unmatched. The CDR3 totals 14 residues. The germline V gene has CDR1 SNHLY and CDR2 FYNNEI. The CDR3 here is CASSLGTDFYGYTF. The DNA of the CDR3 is TGTGCCAGCAGTCTCGGGACAGATTTCTATGGCTACACCTTC.

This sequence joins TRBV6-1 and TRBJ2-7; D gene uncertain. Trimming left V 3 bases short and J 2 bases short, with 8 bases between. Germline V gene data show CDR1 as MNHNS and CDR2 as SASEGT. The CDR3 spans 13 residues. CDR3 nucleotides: TGTGCCAGCAGTGAGAGACATCCCTACGAGCAGTACTTC. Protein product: CASSERHPYEQYF.

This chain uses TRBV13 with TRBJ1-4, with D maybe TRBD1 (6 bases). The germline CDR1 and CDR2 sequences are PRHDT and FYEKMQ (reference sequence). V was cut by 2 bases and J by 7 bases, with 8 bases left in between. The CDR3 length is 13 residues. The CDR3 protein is CASSLLGGEKLFF. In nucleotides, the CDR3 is TGTGCCAGCAGCTTACTAGGGGGTGAAAAACTGTTTTTT.

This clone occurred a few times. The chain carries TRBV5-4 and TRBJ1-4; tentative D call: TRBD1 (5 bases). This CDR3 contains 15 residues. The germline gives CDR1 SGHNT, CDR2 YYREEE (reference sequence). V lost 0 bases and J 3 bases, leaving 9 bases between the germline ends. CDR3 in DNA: TGTGCCAGCAGCTTGGACAGGAGGGCTAATGAAAAACTGTTTTTT. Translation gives CASSLDRRANEKLFF. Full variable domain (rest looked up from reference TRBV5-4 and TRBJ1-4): ETGVTQSPTHLIKTRGQQVTLRCSSQSGHNTVSWYQQALGQGPQFIFQYYREEENGRGNFPPRFSGLQFPNYSSELNVNALELDDSALYLCASSLDRRANEKLFFGSGTQLSVL.

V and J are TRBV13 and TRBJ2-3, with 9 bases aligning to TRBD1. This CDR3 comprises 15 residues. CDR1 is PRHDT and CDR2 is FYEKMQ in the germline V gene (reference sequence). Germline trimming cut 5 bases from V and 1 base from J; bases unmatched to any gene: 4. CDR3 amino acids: CASSTRDRGTDTQYF. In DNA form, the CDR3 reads TGTGCCAGCAGCACCCGGGACAGGGGCACAGATACGCAGTATTTT.

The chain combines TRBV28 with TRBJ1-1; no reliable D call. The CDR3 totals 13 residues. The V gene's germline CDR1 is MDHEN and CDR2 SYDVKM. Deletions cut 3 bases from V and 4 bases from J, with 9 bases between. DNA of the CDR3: TGTGCCAGCAGTTTGAGTTTGGGCACTGAAGCTTTCTTT. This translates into CASSLSLGTEAFF.

This chain's CDR3 is CASSLEEGLTEAFF. The CDR3 nucleotides read TGCGCCAGCAGCTTGGAGGAGGGGCTCACTGAAGCTTTCTTT. V is TRBV5-1 and J is TRBJ1-1, with TRBD1 as a possible D gene (5 bases). V lost 0 bases and J 4 bases, leaving 10 bases between the germline ends. Germline V gene sequence: CDR1 SGHRS, CDR2 YFSETQ. The CDR3 is 14 amino acids.

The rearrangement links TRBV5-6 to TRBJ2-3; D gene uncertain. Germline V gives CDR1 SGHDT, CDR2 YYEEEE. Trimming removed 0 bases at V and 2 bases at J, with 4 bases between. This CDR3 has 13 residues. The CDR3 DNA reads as TGTGCCAGCAGCTTGGAACCCACAGATACGCAGTATTTT. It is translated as CASSLEPTDTQYF.

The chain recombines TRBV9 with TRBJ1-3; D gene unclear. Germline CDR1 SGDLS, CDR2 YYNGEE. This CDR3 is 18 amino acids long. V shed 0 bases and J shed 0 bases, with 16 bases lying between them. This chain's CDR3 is CASSVEGLGPVSGNTIYF. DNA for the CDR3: TGTGCCAGCAGCGTAGAAGGTCTGGGTCCTGTCTCTGGAAACACCATATATTTT.